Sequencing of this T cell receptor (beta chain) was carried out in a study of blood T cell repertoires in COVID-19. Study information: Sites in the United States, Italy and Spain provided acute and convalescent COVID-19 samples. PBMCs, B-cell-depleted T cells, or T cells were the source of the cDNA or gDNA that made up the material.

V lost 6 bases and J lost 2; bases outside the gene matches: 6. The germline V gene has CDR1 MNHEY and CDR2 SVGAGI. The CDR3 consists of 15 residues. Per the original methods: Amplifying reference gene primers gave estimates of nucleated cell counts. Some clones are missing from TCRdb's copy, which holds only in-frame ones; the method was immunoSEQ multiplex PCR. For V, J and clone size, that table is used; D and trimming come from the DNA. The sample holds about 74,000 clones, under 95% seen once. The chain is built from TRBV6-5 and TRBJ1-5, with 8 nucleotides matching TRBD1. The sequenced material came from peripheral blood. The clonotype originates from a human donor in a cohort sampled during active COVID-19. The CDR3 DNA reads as TGTGCCAGCAGCCGTGACAGGGGCGGCAATCAGCCCCAGCATTTT. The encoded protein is CASSRDRGGNQPQHF.